The clone carrying this TCR beta chain occurred a few times. The target antigen is unknown. The V end was cut by 6 bases, the J end by 4 bases, with 21 bases between. CDR3 size: 16 residues. The data derive from a study of blood T cells in healthy people across ages. Study-wide results and limits: Versus aged donors, long-lived donors had higher diversity and more naive CD4+ cells.

Combining a sample-barcoded 5' primer with a J-beta primer mix, a second PCR ran for about 7 to 11 cycles. Each cDNA molecule was tagged by a template-switch adaptor that had 12 random nucleotides. Via MiXCR, TCRdb re-called the 5' RACE reads, giving one row per CDR3 protein. The sample has 550,000 to 650,000 distinct CDR3 sequences, about 29% seen once. This sample also belongs to another study, concerning T cells of mothers and their children. That paper notes: Each donor was one of three healthy Caucasian mothers or one of their six children. Relative to unrelated pairs, biologically related mother-child dyads exhibited marginally greater, non-significant overlap.

The sequenced sample was blood. The chain carries TRBV12-3 or TRBV12-4 and TRBJ1-1; D may be TRBD1 (6 bases). This receptor was obtained from a boy between 2 and 15 years old in good health. The CDR3 sequence: CASSLLGGPMSTEAFF. The CDR3 bases are TGTGCCAGCAGCCTCCTTGGGGGCCCCATGAGCACTGAAGCTTTCTTT.